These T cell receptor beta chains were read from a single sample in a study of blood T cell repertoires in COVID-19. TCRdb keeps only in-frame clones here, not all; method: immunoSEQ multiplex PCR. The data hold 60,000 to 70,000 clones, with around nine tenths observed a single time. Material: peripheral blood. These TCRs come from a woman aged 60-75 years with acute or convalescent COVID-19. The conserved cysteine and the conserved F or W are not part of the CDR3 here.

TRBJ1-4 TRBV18 ASSPLGTGVNEKLF
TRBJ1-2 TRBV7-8 ASSYRGYGYT
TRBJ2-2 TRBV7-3 ASSLNGANTGELF
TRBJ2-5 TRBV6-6 ASSKGLAGFQETQY
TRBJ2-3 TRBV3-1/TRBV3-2 ASSRLEDTQY
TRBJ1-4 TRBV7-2 ASSPGQTNEKLF
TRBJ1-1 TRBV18 ASSPDRKNTEAF
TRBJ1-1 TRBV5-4 ASSPVGEITEAF
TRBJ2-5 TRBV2 ASSRVGAGIGETQY
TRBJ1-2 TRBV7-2 ASSLQGVYGYGYT
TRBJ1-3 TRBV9 ASSVSPAGTVGNTIY
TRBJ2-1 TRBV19 ASSIGKVSF